A single sample is the source of the 18 T cell receptor beta chains below, sequenced in a study of blood T cell repertoires in COVID-19. This table comes from immunoSEQ multiplex PCR, and its TCRdb copy is limited to in-frame clones, with some not included. The repertoire holds 200,000 to 250,000 clones, with roughly nine tenths as singletons. Sequenced material: peripheral blood. All receptors come from a woman under 30 who had recovered from COVID-19.

This rearrangement joins TRBV19 to TRBJ2-1; D is perhaps TRBD2 (6 bases). Germline V gene lookup returns CDR1 LNHDA and CDR2 SQIVND (reference sequence). The CDR3 has 15 amino acids. V was trimmed by 5 bases and J by 2 bases, leaving 13 bases between them. CDR3 sequence: CASSVAGKAYNEQFF. DNA for the CDR3: TGTGCCAGTAGTGTGGCGGGAAAAGCCTACAATGAGCAGTTCTTC.

The V gene is TRBV19, the J gene TRBJ1-1; 7 nucleotides line up with TRBD1. Germline CDR1 LNHDA, CDR2 SQIVND (reference sequence). V shed 6 bases, J shed 6 bases, and the junction held 10 bases outside the gene matches. This CDR3 contains 14 residues. The CDR3 sequence is CASRIQQGSAEAFF. DNA for the CDR3: TGTGCCAGTAGGATTCAACAGGGGTCAGCTGAAGCTTTCTTT.

V and J are TRBV19 and TRBJ1-2, with D uncertain. The CDR3 totals 15 residues. V was pared by 3 bases and J by 7 bases, with 18 bases between. CDR1 and CDR2 (germline): LNHDA, SQIVND (reference sequence). In DNA, the CDR3 is TGTGCCAGTAGTATTGCTCAGGTTATCGTTGGTGGCTACACCTTC. This encodes CASSIAQVIVGGYTF.

The chain has TRBV7-9 and TRBJ2-7, with D possibly being TRBD2 (5 bases). The germline CDR1 and CDR2 sequences are SEHNR and FQNEAQ (reference sequence). V was clipped by 5 bases and J by 0 bases, with 14 bases between them. The CDR3 is 15 residues long. The DNA for the CDR3 is TGTGCCAGCAGCCAGAAGCGGAAGAGCTCCTACGAGCAGTACTTC. Residues: CASSQKRKSSYEQYF.

The CDR3, as DNA: TGCGCCAGCAGCGCTGGACAGGGATATGAGCAGTACTTC. Translation gives CASSAGQGYEQYF. The chain recombines TRBV5-1 with TRBJ2-7; TRBD1 matches 8 bases. V was clipped by 4 bases and J by 7 bases; unmatched bases: 7. The CDR3 has 13 residues. Germline CDR1 SGHRS, CDR2 YFSETQ. Full variable domain (rest looked up from reference TRBV5-1 and TRBJ2-7): KAGVTQTPRYLIKTRGQQVTLSCSPISGHRSVSWYQQTPGQGLQFLFEYFSETQRNKGNFPGRFSGRQFSNSRSEMNVSTLELGDSALYLCASSAGQGYEQYFGPGTRLTVT.

The chain recombines TRBV7-9 with TRBJ1-6; D ambiguous. CDR1 is SEHNR and CDR2 is FQNEAQ in the germline V gene (reference sequence). Trimming shortened V by 1 base and J by 10 bases, and 5 bases separated the two germline ends. There are 12 residues in the CDR3. The chain's CDR3 is CASSLEHSPLHF. The CDR3 coding sequence is TGTGCCAGCAGCTTAGAGCACTCACCCCTCCACTTT.

The chain joins TRBV7-3 to TRBJ2-3; 8 bases agree with TRBD2. The germline V gene encodes CDR1 SGHTA and CDR2 FQGTGA. V shed 1 base and J 4 bases; nucleotides not matched to a gene: 7. CDR3 length equals 16 residues. The CDR3 DNA follows: TGTGCCAGCAGCTTAAGAGGGGCGGGAGGAGCAGATACGCAGTATTTT. This sequence encodes CASSLRGAGGADTQYF. The variable domain in full, with the rest retrieved from reference TRBV7-3 and TRBJ2-3, is GAGVSQTPSNKVTEKGKYVELRCDPISGHTALYWYRQSLGQGPEFLIYFQGTGAADDSGLPNDRFFAVRPEGSVSTLKIQRTERGDSAVYLCASSLRGAGGADTQYFGPGTRLTVL.

For the CDR3, the DNA is TGTGCCAGCAGTTTCCAGGACAGGGTCTATGAAAAACTGTTTTTT. It yields the protein CASSFQDRVYEKLFF. The gene calls are TRBV28 and TRBJ1-4; TRBD1 matches 8 bases. Germline CDR1 MDHEN, CDR2 SYDVKM. This CDR3 is built from 15 residues. Germline trimming cut 3 bases from V and 6 bases from J; bases unmatched to any gene: 6.

Concerning this clone itself: One end of the junction is discordant with germline, which a read error may explain. The V gene is TRBV7-6, the J gene TRBJ2-5, with a possible D match to TRBD1 (6 bases). The CDR3 totals 15 residues. Germline-derived CDR1 and CDR2 are SGHVS and FNYEAQ. The DNA for the CDR3 is TGTGTCAGCAGCTATCTCCGGACAGTACAAGAGACCCAGTACTTC. Its protein product is CVSSYLRTVQETQYF.

V and J are TRBV24-1 and TRBJ2-2; D is unresolved. The V end was cut by 3 bases, the J end by 2 bases, with 3 bases between. The CDR3 contains 13 residues. In germline, CDR1 is KGHDR, CDR2 SFDVKD. The CDR3 DNA reads TGTGCCACCAGTGATGTAAACACCGGGGAGCTGTTTTTT. Translated, it gives CATSDVNTGELFF.

The CDR3 DNA sequence: TGTGCCAGCAGGACGAGTGGGAGCACTGAAGCTTTCTTT. Its protein is CASRTSGSTEAFF. The chain has TRBV6-4 and TRBJ1-1; no reliable D call. Germline V lookup: CDR1 MRHNA, CDR2 SNTAGT. Trimming stripped 6 bases from V and 4 bases from J, with 12 bases between. CDR3 length: 13 amino acids.

The chain links TRBV28 to TRBJ1-5, with 9 bases fitting TRBD1. This CDR3 comprises 17 residues. Germline assignment: CDR1 MDHEN and CDR2 SYDVKM. V lost 10 bases and J lost 3; bases outside the gene matches: 16. The DNA for the CDR3 is TGTGCCACCAACCTGAGCGGACAGGGGACCATCAATCAGCCCCAGCATTTT. The encoded protein is CATNLSGQGTINQPQHF. Together with reference TRBV28 and TRBJ1-5, the CDR3 gives the full variable domain: DVKVTQSSRYLVKRTGEKVFLECVQDMDHENMFWYRQDPGLGLRLIYFSYDVKMKEKGDIPEGYSVSREKKERFSLILESASTNQTSMYLCATNLSGQGTINQPQHFGDGTRLSIL.

This clone was found once. The rearrangement links TRBV30 to TRBJ2-2; perhaps TRBD1 as D (6 bases). V was shortened by 2 bases and J by 4 bases, with 14 bases between the two germline ends. The germline V gene has CDR1 GTSNPN and CDR2 SVGIG (reference sequence). CDR3 size: 15 residues. The chain's CDR3 is CAWSHYREGTGELFF. The DNA for the CDR3 is TGTGCCTGGAGTCACTACAGGGAAGGCACCGGGGAGCTGTTTTTT. The variable domain in full, completed from reference TRBV30 and TRBJ2-2, reads SQTIHQWPATLVQPVGSPLSLECTVEGTSNPNLYWYRQAAGRGLQLLFYSVGIGQISSEVPQNLSASRPQDRQFILSSKKLLLSDSGFYLCAWSHYREGTGELFFGEGSRLTVL.

V is TRBV30 and J is TRBJ2-7, with TRBD1 as a possible D gene (6 bases). CDR1 is GTSNPN, CDR2 SVGIG, per germline (reference sequence). Deletions cut 0 bases from V and 2 bases from J, with 14 bases between. The length of the CDR3 is 15 residues. DNA for the CDR3: TGTGCCTGGAGTGTAGATGAGGGACATCCCTACGAGCAGTACTTC. As protein: CAWSVDEGHPYEQYF.

In DNA, the CDR3 is TGTGCCAGCAGGAAAGCGGGACAGGGCCTCCAAGAGACCCAGTACTTC. Translated, it gives CASRKAGQGLQETQYF. This rearrangement joins TRBV6-6 to TRBJ2-5; 9 bases are shared with TRBD1. CDR1 MNHNY and CDR2 SVGAGI come from the germline V gene (reference sequence). With V trimmed by 6 bases and J by 1 base, 9 bases remained unmatched. The CDR3 consists of 16 residues.

The sample holds one count of this clone. The chain employs TRBV9 and TRBJ2-4; 10 bases line up with TRBD2. V lost 4 bases and J lost 7; bases outside the gene matches: 14. The CDR3 extends over 17 amino acids. In germline, CDR1 is SGDLS, CDR2 YYNGEE. This CDR3 reads CASSFSWKREGPNIQYF. CDR3 DNA: TGTGCCAGCAGCTTCTCCTGGAAGCGGGAGGGCCCCAACATTCAGTACTTC.

This chain uses TRBV5-6 with TRBJ2-2, with 11 bases matching TRBD1. Unmatched junction bases numbered 7, after V lost 4 bases and J lost 5 bases. The CDR3 covers 16 residues. Germline-derived CDR1 and CDR2 are SGHDT and YYEEEE. CDR3 protein: CASSQMGQGVTGELFF. The CDR3, as DNA: TGTGCCAGCAGCCAAATGGGACAGGGGGTTACCGGGGAGCTGTTTTTT.

This clone showed up just a few times. The chain links TRBV13 to TRBJ2-7; D is undetermined. CDR1 and CDR2 (germline): PRHDT, FYEKMQ (reference sequence). The V end lost 0 bases, the J end lost 7 bases, and 13 bases lay between the germline ends. This CDR3 is built from 14 residues. DNA of the CDR3: TGTGCCAGCAGCTTAGGCCTCGGGTTGAGGGAGCAGTACTTC. Translated: CASSLGLGLREQYF.